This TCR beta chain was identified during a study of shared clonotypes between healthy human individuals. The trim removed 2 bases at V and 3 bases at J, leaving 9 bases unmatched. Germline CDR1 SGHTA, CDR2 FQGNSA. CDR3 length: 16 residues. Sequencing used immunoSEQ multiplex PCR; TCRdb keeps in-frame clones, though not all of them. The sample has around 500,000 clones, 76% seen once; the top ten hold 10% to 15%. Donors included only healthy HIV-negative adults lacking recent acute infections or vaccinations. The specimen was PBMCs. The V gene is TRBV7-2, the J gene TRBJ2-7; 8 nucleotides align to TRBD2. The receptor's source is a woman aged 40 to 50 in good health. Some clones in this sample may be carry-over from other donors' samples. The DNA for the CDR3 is TGTGCCAGCAGCTTACTGGGACTAGAGCCTATCTACGAGCAGTACTTC. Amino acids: CASSLLGLEPIYEQYF.